This TCR beta chain was sequenced during a study of cytomegalovirus exposure and HLA in healthy donors. CDR1 MNHNS and CDR2 SASEGT come from the germline V gene. Trimming shortened V by 1 base and J by 8 bases, and 14 bases separated the two germline ends. The CDR3 extends over 15 amino acids. In the PCR, 60 Vbeta and 13 Jbeta primers were used. Data came from immunoSEQ multiplex PCR; TCRdb stores just in-frame clones and leaves some out. The sample comprises under 150,000 clones, 82% of which are singletons, and around 1.5% rests with the top ten. Only a few counts were recorded for this clone. Its matching antigen is unknown. Study-level points and caveats: In a later analysis, TCR beta V- and J-gene trimming showed a link to a missense DCLRE1C variant. Cytomegalovirus association was listed for 164 TCR beta chains. An observed cluster of highly shared sequence variants was recorded as a likely sequencing artifact.

The chain joins TRBV6-1 to TRBJ1-4; no definite D call. Sequenced input: PBMCs. The receptor was derived from a man aged 25 to 40 in good health and CMV-seropositive. Written as DNA, the CDR3 is TGTGCCAGCAGTGAAGGTGAGCGGGAGGCAGAAAAACTGTTTTTT. This translates into CASSEGEREAEKLFF.